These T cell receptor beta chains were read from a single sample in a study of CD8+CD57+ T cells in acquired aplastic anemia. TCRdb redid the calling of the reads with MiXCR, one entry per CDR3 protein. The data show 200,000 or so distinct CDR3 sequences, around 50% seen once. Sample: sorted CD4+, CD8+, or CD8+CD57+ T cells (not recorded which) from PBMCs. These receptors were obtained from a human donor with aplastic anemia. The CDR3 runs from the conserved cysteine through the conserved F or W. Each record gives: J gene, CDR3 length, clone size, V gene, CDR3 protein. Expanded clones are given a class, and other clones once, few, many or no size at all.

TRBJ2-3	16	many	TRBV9	CASSTAGTRGTDTQYF
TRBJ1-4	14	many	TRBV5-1	CASSPDSPLEKLFF
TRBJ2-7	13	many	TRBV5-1	CASSQDTAYEQYF
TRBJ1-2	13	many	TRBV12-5	CASGSGLSYGYTF
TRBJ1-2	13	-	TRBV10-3	CAISGPKQAGYTF
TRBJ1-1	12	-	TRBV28	CASRDVSTEAFF
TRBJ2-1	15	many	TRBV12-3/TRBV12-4	CASSVLAGAYNEQFF
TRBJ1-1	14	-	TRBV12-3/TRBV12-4	CASSATGSATEAFF
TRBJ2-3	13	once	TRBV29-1	CSVVLEGTDTQYF
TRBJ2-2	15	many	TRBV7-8	CASSPRGAPTGELFF
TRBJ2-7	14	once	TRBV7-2	CASSFQTGFHEQYF
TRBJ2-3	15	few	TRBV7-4	CASSLGTGGADTQYF
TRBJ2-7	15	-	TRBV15	CATSSRDRGTYEQYF
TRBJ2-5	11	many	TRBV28	CASTSGETQYF
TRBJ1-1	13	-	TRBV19	CASAGQGYTEAFF
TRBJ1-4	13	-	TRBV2	CASIEAQIGKLFF
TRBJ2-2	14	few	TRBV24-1	CATSPWGNTGELFF
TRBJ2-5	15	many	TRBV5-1	CASSFGDYGIETQYF
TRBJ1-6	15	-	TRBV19	CASSILTGGGSPLHF
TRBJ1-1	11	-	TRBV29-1	CSVEEDSEAFF
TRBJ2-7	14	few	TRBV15	CATSRGQGTNEQYF
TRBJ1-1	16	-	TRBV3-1	CASSHTPGTSNTEAFF
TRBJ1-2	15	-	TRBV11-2	CASSPTGDRDYGYTF